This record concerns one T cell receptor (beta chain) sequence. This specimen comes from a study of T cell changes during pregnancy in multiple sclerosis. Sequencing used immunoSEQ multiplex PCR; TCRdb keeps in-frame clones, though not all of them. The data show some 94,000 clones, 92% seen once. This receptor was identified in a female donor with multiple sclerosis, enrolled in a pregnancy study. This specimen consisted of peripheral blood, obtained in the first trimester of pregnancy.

CDR3 sequence: CASSRLAGGYNEQFF. In DNA form, the CDR3 reads TGCGCCAGCAGCCGACTAGCGGGAGGGTACAATGAGCAGTTCTTC. The chain couples TRBV5-1 to TRBJ2-1, with 14 bases that match TRBD2. V lost 4 bases to trimming and J lost 4 bases; unmatched junction nucleotides: 1. Germline V gene sequence: CDR1 SGHRS, CDR2 YFSETQ. This CDR3 contains 15 residues. The variable domain in full, with the rest retrieved from reference TRBV5-1 and TRBJ2-1, is KAGVTQTPRYLIKTRGQQVTLSCSPISGHRSVSWYQQTPGQGLQFLFEYFSETQRNKGNFPGRFSGRQFSNSRSEMNVSTLELGDSALYLCASSRLAGGYNEQFFGPGTRLTVL.